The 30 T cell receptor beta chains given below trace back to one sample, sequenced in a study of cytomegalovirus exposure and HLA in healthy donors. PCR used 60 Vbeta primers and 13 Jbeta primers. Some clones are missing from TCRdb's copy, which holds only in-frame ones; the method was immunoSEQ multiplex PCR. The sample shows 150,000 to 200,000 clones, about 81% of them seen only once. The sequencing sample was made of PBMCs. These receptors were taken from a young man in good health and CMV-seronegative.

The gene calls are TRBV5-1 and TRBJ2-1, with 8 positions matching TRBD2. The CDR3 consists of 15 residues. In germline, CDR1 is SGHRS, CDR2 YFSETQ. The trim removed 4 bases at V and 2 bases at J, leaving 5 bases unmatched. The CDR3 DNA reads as TGCGCCAGCAGCCAACGGGAGGGCCCCTACAATGAGCAGTTCTTC. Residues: CASSQREGPYNEQFF.

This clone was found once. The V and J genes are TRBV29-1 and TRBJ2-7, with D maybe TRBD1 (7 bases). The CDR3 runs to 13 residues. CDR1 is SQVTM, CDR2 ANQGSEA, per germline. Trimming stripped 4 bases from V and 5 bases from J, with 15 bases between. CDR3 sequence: CSVGRQGGNEQYF. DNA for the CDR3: TGCAGCGTTGGCCGACAGGGAGGTAACGAGCAGTACTTC.

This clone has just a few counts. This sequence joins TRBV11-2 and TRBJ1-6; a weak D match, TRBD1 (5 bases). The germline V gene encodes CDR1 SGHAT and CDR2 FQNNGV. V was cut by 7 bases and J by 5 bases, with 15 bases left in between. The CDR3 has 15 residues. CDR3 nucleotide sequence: TGTGCCAGCAAAGTGGGTAGGGGCAATAATTCACCCCTCCACTTT. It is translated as CASKVGRGNNSPLHF.

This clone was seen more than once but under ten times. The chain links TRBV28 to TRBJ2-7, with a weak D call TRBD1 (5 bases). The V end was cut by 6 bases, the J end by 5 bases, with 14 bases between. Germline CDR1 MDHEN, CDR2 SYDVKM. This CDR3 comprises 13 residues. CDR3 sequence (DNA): TGTGCCAGCAGGGGATCAGGGTTCCACGAGCAGTACTTC. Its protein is CASRGSGFHEQYF.

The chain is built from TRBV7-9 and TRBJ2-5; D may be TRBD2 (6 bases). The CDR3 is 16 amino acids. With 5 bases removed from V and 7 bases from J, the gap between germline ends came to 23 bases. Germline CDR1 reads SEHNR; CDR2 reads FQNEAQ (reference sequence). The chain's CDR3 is CASSDSPGVTRTTQYF. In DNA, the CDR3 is TGTGCCAGCAGCGACTCCCCGGGGGTGACGCGTACGACCCAGTACTTC. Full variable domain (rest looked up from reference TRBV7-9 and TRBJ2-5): DTGVSQNPRHKITKRGQNVTFRCDPISEHNRLYWYRQTLGQGPEFLTYFQNEAQLEKSRLLSDRFSAERPKGSFSTLEIQRTEQGDSAMYLCASSDSPGVTRTTQYFGPGTRLLVL.

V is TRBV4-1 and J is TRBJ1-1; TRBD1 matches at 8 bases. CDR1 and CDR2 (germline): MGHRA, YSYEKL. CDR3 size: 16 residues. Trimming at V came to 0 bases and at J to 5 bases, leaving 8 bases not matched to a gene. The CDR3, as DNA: TGCGCCAGCAGCCAAGATACGGGGACAGGAGGGACTGAAGCTTTCTTT. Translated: CASSQDTGTGGTEAFF.

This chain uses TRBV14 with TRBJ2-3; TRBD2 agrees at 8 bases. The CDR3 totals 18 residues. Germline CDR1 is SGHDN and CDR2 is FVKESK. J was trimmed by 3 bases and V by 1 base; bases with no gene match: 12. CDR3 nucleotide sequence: TGTGCCAGCAGCCAAGTGTATGGCGGGAGGAGAGGAACAGATACGCAGTATTTT. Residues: CASSQVYGGRRGTDTQYF. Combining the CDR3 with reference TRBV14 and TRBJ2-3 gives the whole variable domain EAGVTQFPSHSVIEKGQTVTLRCDPISGHDNLYWYRRVMGKEIKFLLHFVKESKQDESGMPNNRFLAERTGGTYSTLKVQPAELEDSGVYFCASSQVYGGRRGTDTQYFGPGTRLTVL.

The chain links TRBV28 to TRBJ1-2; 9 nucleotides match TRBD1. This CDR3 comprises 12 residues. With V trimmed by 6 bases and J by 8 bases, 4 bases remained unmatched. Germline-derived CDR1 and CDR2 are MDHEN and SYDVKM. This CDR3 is CASSGQGYGYTF. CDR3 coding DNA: TGTGCCAGCAGCGGACAGGGGTACGGCTACACCTTC.

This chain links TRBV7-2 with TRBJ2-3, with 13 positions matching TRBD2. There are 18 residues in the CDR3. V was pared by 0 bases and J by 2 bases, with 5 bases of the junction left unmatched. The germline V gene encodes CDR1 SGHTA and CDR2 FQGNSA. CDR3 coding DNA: TGTGCCAGCAGCTTAGCGGGGGGACTAGCGGGAATCACAGATACGCAGTATTTT. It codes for CASSLAGGLAGITDTQYF.

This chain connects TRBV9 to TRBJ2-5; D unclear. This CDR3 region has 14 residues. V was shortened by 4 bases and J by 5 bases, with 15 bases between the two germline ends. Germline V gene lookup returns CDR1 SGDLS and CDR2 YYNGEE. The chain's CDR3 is CASSPNLRAETQYF. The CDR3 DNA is TGTGCCAGCAGCCCGAACCTGCGTGCGGAGACCCAGTACTTC. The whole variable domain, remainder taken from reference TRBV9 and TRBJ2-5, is DSGVTQTPKHLITATGQRVTLRCSPRSGDLSVYWYQQSLDQGLQFLIQYYNGEERAKGNILERFSAQQFPDLHSELNLSSLELGDSALYFCASSPNLRAETQYFGPGTRLLVL.

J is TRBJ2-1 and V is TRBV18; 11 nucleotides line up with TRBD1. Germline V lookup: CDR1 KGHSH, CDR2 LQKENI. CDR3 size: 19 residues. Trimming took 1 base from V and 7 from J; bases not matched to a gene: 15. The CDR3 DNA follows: TGTGCCAGCTCACCACAAGGACAGGGGGCACGTCTGGAGCGGAATGAGCAGTTCTTC. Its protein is CASSPQGQGARLERNEQFF. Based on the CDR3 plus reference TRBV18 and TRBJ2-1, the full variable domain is NAGVMQNPRHLVRRRGQEARLRCSPMKGHSHVYWYRQLPEEGLKFMVYLQKENIIDESGMPKERFSAEFPKEGPSILRIQQVVRGDSAAYFCASSPQGQGARLERNEQFFGPGTRLTVL.

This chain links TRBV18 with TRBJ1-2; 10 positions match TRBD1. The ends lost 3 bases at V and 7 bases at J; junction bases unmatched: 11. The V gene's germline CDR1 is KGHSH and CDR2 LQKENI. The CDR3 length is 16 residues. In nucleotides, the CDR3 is TGTGCCAGCTCACCCTTATCAGACAGGGGGCTGAGTGGCTACACCTTC. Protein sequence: CASSPLSDRGLSGYTF.

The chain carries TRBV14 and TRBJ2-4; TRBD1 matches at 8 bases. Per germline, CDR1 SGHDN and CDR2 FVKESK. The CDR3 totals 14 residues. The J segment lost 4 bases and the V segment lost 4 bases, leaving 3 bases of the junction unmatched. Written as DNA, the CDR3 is TGTGCCAGCAGCCCCGGGACAGGAAAAAACATTCAGTACTTC. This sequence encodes CASSPGTGKNIQYF.

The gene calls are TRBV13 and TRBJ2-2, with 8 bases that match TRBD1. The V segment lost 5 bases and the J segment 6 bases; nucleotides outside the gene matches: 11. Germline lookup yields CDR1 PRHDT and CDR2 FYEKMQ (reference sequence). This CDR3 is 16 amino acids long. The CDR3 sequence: CASSPGSGQDAGELFF. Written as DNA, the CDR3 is TGTGCCAGCAGCCCCGGTTCGGGACAGGACGCCGGGGAGCTGTTTTTT.

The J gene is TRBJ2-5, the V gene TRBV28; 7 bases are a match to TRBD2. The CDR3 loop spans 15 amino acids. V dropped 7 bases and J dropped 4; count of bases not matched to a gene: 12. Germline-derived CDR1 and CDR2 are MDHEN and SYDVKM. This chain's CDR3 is CASTWAAGVGETQYF. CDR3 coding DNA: TGTGCCAGCACCTGGGCGGCGGGAGTGGGAGAGACCCAGTACTTC.

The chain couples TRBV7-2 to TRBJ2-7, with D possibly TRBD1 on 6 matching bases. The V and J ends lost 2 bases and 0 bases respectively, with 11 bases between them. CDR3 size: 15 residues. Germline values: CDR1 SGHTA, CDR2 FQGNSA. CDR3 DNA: TGTGCCAGCAGCTTAACAGGGAAGGGCTCCTACGAGCAGTACTTC. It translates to CASSLTGKGSYEQYF.

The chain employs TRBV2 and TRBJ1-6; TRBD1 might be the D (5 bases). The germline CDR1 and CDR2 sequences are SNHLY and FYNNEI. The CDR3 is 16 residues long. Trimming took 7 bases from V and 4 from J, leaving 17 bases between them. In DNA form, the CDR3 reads TGTGCCAGCATTGAGGGGCAGGATCTTTATAATTCACCCCTCCACTTT. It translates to CASIEGQDLYNSPLHF.

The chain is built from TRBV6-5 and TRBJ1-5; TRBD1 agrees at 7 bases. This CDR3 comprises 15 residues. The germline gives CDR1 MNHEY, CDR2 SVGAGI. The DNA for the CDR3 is TGTGTTCGGGACAGCGCACGGAATAGCAATCAGCCCCAGCATTTT. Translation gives CVRDSARNSNQPQHF.

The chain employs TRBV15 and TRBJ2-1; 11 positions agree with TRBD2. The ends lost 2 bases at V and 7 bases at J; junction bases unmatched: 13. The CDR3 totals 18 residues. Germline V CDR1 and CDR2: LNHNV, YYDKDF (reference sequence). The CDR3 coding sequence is TGTGCCACCAGCAGACGCCCCAGAACTAGCGGGAGTGGTAATGAGCAGTTCTTC. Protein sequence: CATSRRPRTSGSGNEQFF.

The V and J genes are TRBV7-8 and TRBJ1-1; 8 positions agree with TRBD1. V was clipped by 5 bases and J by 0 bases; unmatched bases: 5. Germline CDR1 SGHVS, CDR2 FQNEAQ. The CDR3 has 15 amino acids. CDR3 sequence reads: CASSSRDRLNTEAFF. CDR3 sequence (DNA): TGTGCCAGCAGCAGCCGGGACAGGTTGAACACTGAAGCTTTCTTT. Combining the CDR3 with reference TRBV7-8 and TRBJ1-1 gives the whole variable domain GAGVSQSPRYKVAKRGQDVALRCDPISGHVSLFWYQQALGQGPEFLTYFQNEAQLDKSGLPSDRFFAERPEGSVSTLKIQRTQQEDSAVYLCASSSRDRLNTEAFFGQGTRLTVV.

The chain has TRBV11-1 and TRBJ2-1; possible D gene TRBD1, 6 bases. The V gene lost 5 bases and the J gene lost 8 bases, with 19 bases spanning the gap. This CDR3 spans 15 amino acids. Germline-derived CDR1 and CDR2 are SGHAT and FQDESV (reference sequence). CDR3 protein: CASSHPRQAVDEQFF. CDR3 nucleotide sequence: TGTGCCAGCAGCCACCCCCGACAGGCGGTAGATGAGCAGTTCTTC.

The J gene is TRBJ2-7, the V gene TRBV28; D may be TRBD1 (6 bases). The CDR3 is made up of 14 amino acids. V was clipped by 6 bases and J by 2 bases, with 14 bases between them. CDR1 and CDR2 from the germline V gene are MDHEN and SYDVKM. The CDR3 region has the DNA TGTGCCAGCAGGTTGGCGACAGGAACCTACGAGCAGTACTTC. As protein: CASRLATGTYEQYF.

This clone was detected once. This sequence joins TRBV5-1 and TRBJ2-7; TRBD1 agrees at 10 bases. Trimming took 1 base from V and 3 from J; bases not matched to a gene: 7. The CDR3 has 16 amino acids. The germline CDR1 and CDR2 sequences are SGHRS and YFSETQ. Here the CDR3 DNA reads TGCGCCAGCAGCTTGACCGGGACAGGGGCTATCTACGAGCAGTACTTC. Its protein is CASSLTGTGAIYEQYF.

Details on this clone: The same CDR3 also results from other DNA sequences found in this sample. The CDR3 DNA follows: TGCGCCAGCAGCTCCAAACCGTCAGCGGGGGGCCCCGGCGAGCAGTACTTC. Translation: CASSSKPSAGGPGEQYF. This chain links TRBV5-1 with TRBJ2-7, with 9 bases matching TRBD2. Germline V gene sequence: CDR1 SGHRS, CDR2 YFSETQ. The J segment lost 6 bases and the V segment lost 3 bases, leaving 16 bases of the junction unmatched. CDR3 size: 17 residues.

The CDR3 here is CASSQGVPRTGGGDTQYF. In DNA, the CDR3 is TGCGCCAGCAGCCAAGGTGTCCCTAGGACAGGGGGGGGAGATACGCAGTATTTT. The chain uses TRBV4-3 and TRBJ2-3; TRBD1 aligns across 10 bases. Losses at the gene ends were 1 base for V and 5 bases for J; bases not matched to a gene: 12. This CDR3 is built from 18 residues. Germline V CDR1 and CDR2: LGHNA, YSLEER.

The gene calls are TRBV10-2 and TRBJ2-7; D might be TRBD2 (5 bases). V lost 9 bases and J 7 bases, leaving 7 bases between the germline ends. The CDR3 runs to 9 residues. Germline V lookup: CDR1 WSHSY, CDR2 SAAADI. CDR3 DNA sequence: TGCGCCAGACGAGGGGAGCAGTACTTC. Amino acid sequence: CARRGEQYF.

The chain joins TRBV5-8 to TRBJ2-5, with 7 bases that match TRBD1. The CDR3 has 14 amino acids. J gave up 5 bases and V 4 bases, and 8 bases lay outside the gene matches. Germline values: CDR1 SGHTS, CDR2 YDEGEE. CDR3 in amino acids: CASSLGQVGETQYF. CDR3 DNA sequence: TGTGCCAGCAGCCTCGGACAGGTTGGGGAGACCCAGTACTTC.

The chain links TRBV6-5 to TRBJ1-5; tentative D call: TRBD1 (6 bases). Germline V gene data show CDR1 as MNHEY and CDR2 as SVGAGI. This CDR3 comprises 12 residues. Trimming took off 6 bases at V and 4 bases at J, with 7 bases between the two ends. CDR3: CASRTGNQPQHF. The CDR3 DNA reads TGTGCCAGCAGAACAGGGAATCAGCCCCAGCATTTT.

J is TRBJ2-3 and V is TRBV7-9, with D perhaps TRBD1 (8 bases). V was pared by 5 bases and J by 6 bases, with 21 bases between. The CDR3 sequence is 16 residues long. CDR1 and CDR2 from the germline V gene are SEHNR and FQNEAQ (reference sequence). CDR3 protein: CASSQGDRRGKDTQYF. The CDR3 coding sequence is TGTGCCAGCAGCCAAGGGGACAGGCGGGGGAAGGATACGCAGTATTTT.

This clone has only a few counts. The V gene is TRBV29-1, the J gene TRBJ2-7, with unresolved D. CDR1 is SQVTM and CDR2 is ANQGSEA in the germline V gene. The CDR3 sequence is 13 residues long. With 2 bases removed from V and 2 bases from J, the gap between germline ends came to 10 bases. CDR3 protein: CSVERTDPYEQYF. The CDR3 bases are TGCAGCGTTGAACGAACAGATCCCTACGAGCAGTACTTC.